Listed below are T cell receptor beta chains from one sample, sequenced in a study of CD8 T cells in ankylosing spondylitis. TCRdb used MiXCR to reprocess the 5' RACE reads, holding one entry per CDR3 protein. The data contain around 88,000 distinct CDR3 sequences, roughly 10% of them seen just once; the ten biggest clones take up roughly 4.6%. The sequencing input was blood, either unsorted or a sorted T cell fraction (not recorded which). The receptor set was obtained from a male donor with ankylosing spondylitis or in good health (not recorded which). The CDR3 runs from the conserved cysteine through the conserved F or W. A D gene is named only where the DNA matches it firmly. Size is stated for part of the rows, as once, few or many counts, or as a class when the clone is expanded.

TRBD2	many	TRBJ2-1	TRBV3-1	CASSPSGGPYEQFF	TGTGCCAGCAGCCCGAGCGGGGGGCCCTATGAGCAGTTCTTC
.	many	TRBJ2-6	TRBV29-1	CSVESGANVLTF	TGCAGCGTTGAGTCCGGGGCCAACGTCCTGACTTTC
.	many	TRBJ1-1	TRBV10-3	CAISESEGDYTEAFF	TGTGCCATCAGTGAGTCGGAGGGCGACTACACTGAAGCTTTCTTT
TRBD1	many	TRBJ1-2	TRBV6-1	CASSGRDRVVANYGYTF	TGTGCCAGCAGTGGCCGGGACAGGGTTGTTGCTAACTATGGCTACACCTTC
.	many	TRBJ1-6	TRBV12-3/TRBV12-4	CASSLESRNSPLHF	TGTGCCAGCAGTTTAGAAAGTCGGAATTCACCCCTCCACTTT
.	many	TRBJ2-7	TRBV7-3	CASSLGQEGIYEQYF	TGTGCCAGCAGCTTAGGGCAGGAGGGGATCTACGAGCAGTACTTC
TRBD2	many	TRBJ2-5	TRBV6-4	CASSRTSGDQETQYF	TGTGCCAGCAGCCGGACTAGCGGGGACCAAGAGACCCAGTACTTC
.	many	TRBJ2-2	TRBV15	CATSREGGRTVGELFF	TGTGCCACCAGCAGAGAAGGCGGTAGGACGGTCGGGGAGCTGTTTTTT
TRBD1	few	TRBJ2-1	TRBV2	CASSEQRQGFNEQFF	TGTGCCAGCAGTGAACAGAGACAGGGTTTTAATGAGCAGTTCTTC
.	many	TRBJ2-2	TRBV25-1	CASSRSLTLNTGELFF	TGTGCCAGCAGTCGAAGCCTGACGCTGAACACCGGGGAGCTGTTTTTT
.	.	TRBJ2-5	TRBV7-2	CASSLREAQYF	TGTGCCAGCAGCCTTAGAGAGGCCCAGTACTTC
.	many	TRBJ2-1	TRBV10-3	CAISERVGPAYNEQFF	TGTGCCATCAGTGAGAGGGTGGGGCCGGCCTACAATGAGCAGTTCTTC
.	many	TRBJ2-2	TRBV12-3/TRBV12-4	CASNQNTGELFF	TGTGCCAGCAACCAGAACACCGGGGAGCTGTTTTTT
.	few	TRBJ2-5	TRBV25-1	CASSEIRSETQYF	TGTGCCAGCAGTGAAATTCGTAGTGAGACCCAGTACTTC
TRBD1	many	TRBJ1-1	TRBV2	CQSTGDTEAFF	TGTCAATCGACAGGGGACACTGAAGCTTTCTTT
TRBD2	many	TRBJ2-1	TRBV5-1	CASSRIAGGLSYNEQFF	TGCGCCAGCAGCCGCATAGCGGGGGGGCTTTCCTACAATGAGCAGTTCTTC
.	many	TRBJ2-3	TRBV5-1	CASSFGTSTDTQYF	TGCGCCAGCAGCTTCGGGACTAGCACAGATACGCAGTATTTT
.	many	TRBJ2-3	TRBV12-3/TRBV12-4	CASSPSYSTDTQYF	TGTGCCAGCAGTCCTAGCTATTCCACAGATACGCAGTATTTT
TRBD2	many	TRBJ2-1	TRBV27	CASSERLIAGGLNEQFF	TGTGCCAGCAGTGAACGACTTATAGCGGGGGGGCTTAATGAGCAGTTCTTC
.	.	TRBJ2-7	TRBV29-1	CSVSREGAKYF	TGCAGCGTTTCAAGGGAGGGGGCAAAGTACTTC
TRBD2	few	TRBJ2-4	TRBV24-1	CATSDPGGTSGGAEAKNIQYF	TGTGCCACCAGTGATCCCGGAGGGACTAGCGGGGGGGCCGAGGCCAAAAACATTCAGTACTTC
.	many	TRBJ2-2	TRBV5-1	CASSLDSTGELFF	TGCGCCAGCAGCTTGGACAGTACCGGGGAGCTGTTTTTT
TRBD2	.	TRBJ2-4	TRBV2	CASSELLTSGGLAKNIQYF	TGTGCCAGCAGTGAGCTACTTACTAGCGGGGGTTTAGCCAAAAACATTCAGTACTTC
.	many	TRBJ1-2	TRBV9	CASSVEAQNSYGYTF	TGTGCCAGCAGCGTAGAGGCCCAGAACTCGTATGGCTACACCTTC
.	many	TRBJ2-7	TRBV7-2	CASLGANYEQYF	TGTGCCAGCTTAGGGGCTAACTACGAGCAGTACTTC
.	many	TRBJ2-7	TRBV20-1	CSARQLQRVYEQYF	TGCAGTGCTAGGCAACTCCAGCGGGTCTACGAGCAGTACTTC
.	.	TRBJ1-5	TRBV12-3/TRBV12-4	CASRSDSPNQPQHF	TGTGCCAGCAGATCCGACAGCCCCAATCAGCCCCAGCATTTT
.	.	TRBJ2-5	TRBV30	CAWSVGSETQYF	TGTGCCTGGAGTGTGGGTTCGGAGACCCAGTACTTC
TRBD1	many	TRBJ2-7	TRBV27	CASSITGVHEQYF	TGTGCCAGCAGTATAACAGGGGTCCACGAGCAGTACTTC
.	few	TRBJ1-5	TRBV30	CAWSVRGFQPQHF	TGTGCCTGGAGTGTACGGGGGTTTCAGCCCCAGCATTTT
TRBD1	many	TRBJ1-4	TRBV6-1	CASGDPGTANEKLFF	TGTGCCAGCGGGGATCCCGGGACAGCTAATGAAAAACTGTTTTTT
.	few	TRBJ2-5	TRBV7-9	CAITPGSIVQETQYF	TGTGCCATAACCCCCGGGTCCATCGTACAAGAGACCCAGTACTTC
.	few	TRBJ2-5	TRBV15	CATSTVMQETQYF	TGTGCCACCAGCACCGTGATGCAAGAGACCCAGTACTTC
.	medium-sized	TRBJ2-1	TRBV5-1	CASSLDNNEQFF	TGCGCCAGCAGCCTAGATAACAATGAGCAGTTCTTC
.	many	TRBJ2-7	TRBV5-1	CASSLEGTYEQYF	TGCGCCAGCAGCTTGGAGGGGACCTACGAGCAGTACTTC